Following are 26 T cell receptor beta chains from one sample sequenced in a study of blood T cells in healthy people across ages. The authors ran a second PCR of roughly 6 to 11 cycles using a sample-barcoded 5' primer and a J-beta primer mix. Using its own MiXCR run on the 5' RACE reads, TCRdb lists one record per CDR3 protein. Of about 900,000 distinct CDR3 sequences listed, around 68% are singletons. Sequencing was performed on blood. All receptors derive from a young man in good health.

The rearrangement links TRBV20-1 to TRBJ1-2, with unresolved D. CDR3 length equals 13 residues. Deletions cut 3 bases from V and 7 bases from J, with 15 bases between. From germline, CDR1 is DFQATT and CDR2 SNEGSKA (reference sequence). CDR3 coding DNA: TGCAGTGCTAGCCCCGACACATTGCGTGGCTACACCTTC. This sequence encodes CSASPDTLRGYTF.

This chain connects TRBV29-1 to TRBJ2-5; D is ambiguous. The end of the DNA fits TRBJ2-7 better, so the J call may be wrong. The CDR3 has 12 residues. Germline CDR1 reads SQVTM; CDR2 reads ANQGSEA. CDR3 DNA: TGCAGCGCCGGATTAGGCATTCGCGAGCAGTACTTC. Translating gives CSAGLGIREQYF.

The CDR3 loop reads CATSDTRASSYEQYF. Written as DNA, the CDR3 is TGTGCCACCAGTGATACCAGGGCGAGCTCCTACGAGCAGTACTTC. The chain couples TRBV24-1 to TRBJ2-7; perhaps TRBD1 as D (5 bases). Germline V gives CDR1 KGHDR, CDR2 SFDVKD. This CDR3 has 15 amino acids. Trimming took 3 bases from V and 0 from J, leaving 11 bases between them.

The V gene is TRBV5-1, the J gene TRBJ2-5, with 7 bases fitting TRBD2. V shed 2 bases, J shed 5 bases, and the junction held 9 bases outside the gene matches. The CDR3 has 15 amino acids. Germline V CDR1 and CDR2: SGHRS, YFSETQ. In DNA, the CDR3 is TGCGCCAGCAGCTTCGGACTAGGAGAGAGGGAGACCCAGTACTTC. Protein: CASSFGLGERETQYF.

The chain couples TRBV20-1 to TRBJ2-3; no clear D gene. Deletions cut 1 base from V and 5 bases from J, with 7 bases between. The CDR3 spans 12 residues. Germline CDR1 DFQATT, CDR2 SNEGSKA (reference sequence). The CDR3 DNA is TGCAGTGCTAGAGCTCGTGTAGATACGCAGTATTTT. Translation: CSARARVDTQYF.

This chain joins TRBV25-1 and TRBJ1-2, with D perhaps TRBD1 (5 bases). Germline CDR1 and CDR2: MGHDK and SYGVNS. V shed 3 bases and J shed 4 bases, with 12 bases lying between them. The CDR3 totals 14 residues. The CDR3 sequence is CASSDIGGFYGYTF. CDR3 DNA: TGTGCCAGCAGTGATATCGGGGGATTCTATGGCTACACCTTC.

This chain connects TRBV4-2 to TRBJ1-1; the match to TRBD1 covers 8 bases. The CDR3 length is 15 residues. The ends lost 0 bases at V and 4 bases at J; junction bases unmatched: 4. Germline CDR1 and CDR2: LGHNA and YNFKEQ. Written as DNA, the CDR3 is TGTGCCAGCAGCCAAGATCCCAGGGGGCCCACTGAAGCTTTCTTT. Translating it yields CASSQDPRGPTEAFF.

Here the CDR3 DNA reads TGTGCCAGCAGCGCAAGGACAGGTTCAGAAGAGACCCAGTACTTC. It codes for CASSARTGSEETQYF. The chain employs TRBV7-2 and TRBJ2-7, with 7 bases matching TRBD1. The J call may be incorrect, as the DNA end agrees better with TRBJ2-5. The CDR3 covers 15 residues. CDR1 and CDR2 (germline): SGHTA, FQGNSA.

This chain connects TRBV4-3 to TRBJ2-5; D gene unclear. The ends were cut back, 2 bases at V and 2 bases at J, with 21 bases in the middle. CDR1 and CDR2 from the germline V gene are LGHNA and YSLEER. This CDR3 is 18 amino acids long. CDR3 nucleotide sequence: TGCGCCAGCAGCCAACCGAAGACTGACTGCGTAGAGCAAGAGACCCAGTACTTC. Protein product: CASSQPKTDCVEQETQYF.

This chain uses TRBV20-1 with TRBJ1-2; 8 nucleotides match TRBD1. The CDR3 runs 12 residues. Trimming removed 4 bases from V and 8 bases from J; junction bases left unmatched: 6. Germline CDR1 is DFQATT and CDR2 is SNEGSKA (reference sequence). The CDR3: CSAKGQGRGYTF. CDR3 in DNA: TGCAGTGCTAAAGGACAGGGAAGAGGCTACACCTTC.

This clonotype was found a few times. The rearrangement uses TRBV28 and TRBJ2-7, with 8 bases identical to TRBD1. With V trimmed by 7 bases and J by 4 bases, 9 bases remained unmatched. CDR1 and CDR2 (germline): MDHEN, SYDVKM. The CDR3 loop spans 14 amino acids. The CDR3 is CASTLPGGSYEQYF. CDR3 bases: TGTGCCAGCACCCTGCCAGGGGGCTCTTACGAGCAGTACTTC.

V gene TRBV28 combines with J gene TRBJ2-1, with D possibly matching TRBD2 (6 bases). The germline gives CDR1 MDHEN, CDR2 SYDVKM. V was shortened by 8 bases and J by 6 bases, with 14 bases between the two germline ends. This CDR3 has 13 residues. This chain's CDR3 is CASGNSGGNEQFF. CDR3 in DNA: TGTGCCAGCGGCAATAGCGGAGGCAATGAGCAGTTCTTC. Drawing the rest from reference TRBV28 and TRBJ2-1, the complete variable domain is DVKVTQSSRYLVKRTGEKVFLECVQDMDHENMFWYRQDPGLGLRLIYFSYDVKMKEKGDIPEGYSVSREKKERFSLILESASTNQTSMYLCASGNSGGNEQFFGPGTRLTVL.

The CDR3 reads CASSLQMGETQYF. The CDR3 DNA follows: TGTGCCAGCAGCCTACAAATGGGCGAGACCCAGTACTTC. The rearrangement joins TRBV7-6 to TRBJ2-5, with D uncertain. This CDR3 has 13 residues. Germline V lookup: CDR1 SGHVS, CDR2 FNYEAQ. Deletions cut 5 bases from V and 5 bases from J, with 12 bases between.

The V call is TRBV28, the J call TRBJ2-4; TRBD2 aligns across 9 bases. Trimming removed 3 bases from V and 6 bases from J; junction bases left unmatched: 9. The germline gives CDR1 MDHEN, CDR2 SYDVKM. CDR3 length: 16 amino acids. The CDR3 bases are TGTGCCAGCAGTTTGGAGGCAGCGGGGGGCTTAAACATTCAGTACTTC. Translation gives CASSLEAAGGLNIQYF.

This clonotype was seen only a few times. The chain recombines TRBV29-1 with TRBJ2-7; 8 bases align to TRBD1. Unmatched junction bases numbered 5, after V lost 3 bases and J lost 4 bases. Germline CDR1 reads SQVTM; CDR2 reads ANQGSEA. The CDR3 runs 13 residues. Here the CDR3 DNA reads TGCAGCGTTGACGGACAGGGTGAATACGAGCAGTACTTC. Residues: CSVDGQGEYEQYF.

The V call is TRBV6-6, the J call TRBJ1-4; tentatively, D is TRBD1 (5 bases). CDR3 length: 14 residues. The germline CDR1 and CDR2 sequences are MNHNY and SVGAGI (reference sequence). V lost 4 bases and J lost 7, with 13 bases in between. In DNA, the CDR3 is TGTGCCAGCAGTTTCTGGCCAGGGAGTGAAAAACTGTTTTTT. Its protein product is CASSFWPGSEKLFF.

The chain's CDR3 is CASQSRRDDQETQYF. The CDR3 DNA follows: TGTGCCAGCCAGTCACGCCGGGACGACCAAGAGACCCAGTACTTC. The V and J genes are TRBV28 and TRBJ2-5; D assignment may be TRBD1 or TRBD2 (5 bases each). The CDR3 covers 15 residues. Trimming removed 8 bases at V and 0 bases at J, with 16 bases between. From germline, CDR1 is MDHEN and CDR2 SYDVKM.

The rearrangement uses TRBV6-2 or TRBV6-3 and TRBJ1-1; D ambiguous. From germline, CDR1 is MNHEY and CDR2 SVGEGT. V shed 6 bases and J shed 5 bases, with 10 bases lying between them. This CDR3 region has 12 residues. The CDR3 DNA reads as TGTGCCAGCAGGTCACCCGGAACTGAAGCTTTCTTT. Translating it yields CASRSPGTEAFF.

The rearrangement joins TRBV11-2 to TRBJ1-1; a weak D match, TRBD1 (6 bases). This CDR3 contains 14 residues. Germline assignment: CDR1 SGHAT and CDR2 FQNNGV. Between the trimmed V and J ends, which lost 5 bases and 6 bases, there was a span of 16 bases. The CDR3 DNA is TGTGCCAGCAGCCCACCGGGGGCTTGGGCTGAAGCTTTCTTT. The encoded protein is CASSPPGAWAEAFF. Together with reference TRBV11-2 and TRBJ1-1, the CDR3 gives the full variable domain: EAGVAQSPRYKIIEKRQSVAFWCNPISGHATLYWYQQILGQGPKLLIQFQNNGVVDDSQLPKDRFSAERLKGVDSTLKIQPAKLEDSAVYLCASSPPGAWAEAFFGQGTRLTVV.

As concerns this clonotype: The junction departs from the called germline gene at one end, perhaps through a read error. The chain has TRBV20-1 and TRBJ1-6; 8 nucleotides agree with TRBD1. This CDR3 spans 14 amino acids. Per the germline V gene, CDR1 is DFQATT and CDR2 is SNEGSKA (reference sequence). In DNA, the CDR3 is TGCAGTGCTAGAGCGGCAGGGGGCAATTCACCCCCCCACTTT. Its protein product is CSARAAGGNSPPHF.

V and J are TRBV4-2 and TRBJ2-1, with 11 bases matching TRBD2. Looked up from germline, CDR1 is LGHNA and CDR2 is YNFKEQ. The length of the CDR3 is 21 residues. The ends lost 1 base at V and 0 bases at J; junction bases unmatched: 14. CDR3 DNA: TGTGCCAGCAGCCAAGTAGGACTAGCGGGCGATGAAGGGAGCTCCTACAATGAGCAGTTCTTC. Amino acids: CASSQVGLAGDEGSSYNEQFF.

The rearrangement uses TRBV2 and TRBJ2-3; D not certain. Germline-derived CDR1 and CDR2 are SNHLY and FYNNEI. V lost 0 bases and J lost 6, with 7 bases in between. The CDR3 totals 13 residues. The CDR3 nucleotides are TGTGCCAGCAGTGAAGCGCGCTGGGATACGCAGTATTTT. This gives the protein CASSEARWDTQYF.

With regard to this clonotype: The germline gene is not matched at one end of the junction; a read error may be the cause. The chain couples TRBV28 to TRBJ1-1, with D tentatively TRBD1 (5 bases). The germline V gene encodes CDR1 MDHEN and CDR2 SYDVKM. The CDR3 is 16 residues long. DNA of the CDR3: TGTGCCAGCAGTGCGATAGGTGATCAGGGTATGACTGGAGCTTTCTTT. Amino acid sequence: CASSAIGDQGMTGAFF. Full variable domain (outside the CDR3, taken from reference TRBV28 and TRBJ1-1): DVKVTQSSRYLVKRTGEKVFLECVQDMDHENMFWYRQDPGLGLRLIYFSYDVKMKEKGDIPEGYSVSREKKERFSLILESASTNQTSMYLCASSAIGDQGMTGAFFGQGTRLTVV.

This rearrangement joins TRBV7-9 to TRBJ2-3; unclear D gene. There are 12 residues in the CDR3. V was clipped by 3 bases and J by 6 bases, with 7 bases between them. Germline CDR1 is SEHNR and CDR2 is FQNEAQ (reference sequence). The CDR3 sequence is CASSFWADTQYF. Written as DNA, the CDR3 is TGTGCCAGCAGCTTCTGGGCGGATACGCAGTATTTT.

In its sample, this clonotype was seen once. This chain connects TRBV29-1 to TRBJ2-1; 7 bases agree with TRBD2. The CDR3 totals 15 residues. CDR1 is SQVTM and CDR2 is ANQGSEA in the germline V gene. Unmatched junction bases numbered 14, after V lost 8 bases and J lost 4 bases. The CDR3 DNA is TGCAGCAGTAAGGGCGCGGGGGAAAGGTACAATGAGCAGTTCTTC. Residues: CSSKGAGERYNEQFF.

This clonotype was found a few times. The J gene is TRBJ2-7, the V gene TRBV20-1, with 7 bases identical to TRBD1. The V gene's germline CDR1 is DFQATT and CDR2 SNEGSKA (reference sequence). The CDR3 loop spans 12 amino acids. Germline trimming cut 2 bases from V and 5 bases from J; bases unmatched to any gene: 3. CDR3 sequence: CSARYTGDEQYF. Written as DNA, the CDR3 is TGCAGTGCTAGATATACAGGGGACGAGCAGTACTTC.